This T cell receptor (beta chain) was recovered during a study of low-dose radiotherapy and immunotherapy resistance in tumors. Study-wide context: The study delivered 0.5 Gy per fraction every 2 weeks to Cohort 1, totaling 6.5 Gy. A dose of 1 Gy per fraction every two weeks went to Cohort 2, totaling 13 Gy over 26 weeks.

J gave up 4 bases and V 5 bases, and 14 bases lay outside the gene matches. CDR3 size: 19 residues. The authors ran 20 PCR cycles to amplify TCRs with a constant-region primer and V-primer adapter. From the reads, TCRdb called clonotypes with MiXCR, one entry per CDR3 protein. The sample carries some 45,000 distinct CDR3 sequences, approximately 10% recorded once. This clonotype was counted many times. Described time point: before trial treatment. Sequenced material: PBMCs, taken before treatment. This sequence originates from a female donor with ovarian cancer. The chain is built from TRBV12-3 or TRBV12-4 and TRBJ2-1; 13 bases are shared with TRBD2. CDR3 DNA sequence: TGTGCCAGCAGTCCAGAGGGCGGGAGACTAGCGGGAGGATACAATGAGCAGTTCTTC. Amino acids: CASSPEGGRLAGGYNEQFF.